The source of this T cell receptor beta chain is a study of cytotoxic CD8 clonotypes in ibrutinib-treated CLL. The wider study: Partial response occurred in approximately 25 patients and complete response in 2; at median around 5.5 years, about 14 remained remitted and 12 progressed. The study's findings and limits: Treatment saw public clonotypes, which were uncommon, either contract or stay stable. Clonality showed a rise at ibrutinib response that reversed toward baseline at progression.

Measured with immunoSEQ multiplex PCR; TCRdb has only the in-frame clones, and not every one. The sample holds more than 75,000 clones, over 60% seen once. Note on this clone: Its antigen is as yet unknown.

TCR beta libraries used 2 to 2.5 micrograms of genomic DNA from cryopreserved PBMCs. This clonotype was obtained from a human donor with chronic lymphocytic leukemia. Specimen: PBMCs, collected after 24 months of ibrutinib treatment.

CDR3 nucleotide sequence: TGCGCCAGCAGCCAAGCAGGGGATAGGTTGGGAAACACCATATATTTT. Protein: CASSQAGDRLGNTIYF. The rearrangement joins TRBV4-3 to TRBJ1-3, with D tentatively TRBD1 (6 bases). Trimming removed 1 base at V and 4 bases at J, with 14 bases between. The germline CDR1 and CDR2 sequences are LGHNA and YSLEER. This CDR3 comprises 16 residues.